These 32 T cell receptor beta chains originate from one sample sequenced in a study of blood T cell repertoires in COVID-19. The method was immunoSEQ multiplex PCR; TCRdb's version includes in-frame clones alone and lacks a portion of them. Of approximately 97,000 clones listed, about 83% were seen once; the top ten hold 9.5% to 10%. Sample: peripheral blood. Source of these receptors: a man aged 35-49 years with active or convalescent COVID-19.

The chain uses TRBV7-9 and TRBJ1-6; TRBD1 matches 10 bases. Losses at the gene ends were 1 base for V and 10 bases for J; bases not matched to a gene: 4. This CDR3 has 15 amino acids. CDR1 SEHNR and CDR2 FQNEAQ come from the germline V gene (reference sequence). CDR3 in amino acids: CASSLEGQGGSPLHF. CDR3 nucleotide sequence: TGTGCCAGCAGCTTAGAAGGACAGGGGGGATCACCCCTCCACTTT. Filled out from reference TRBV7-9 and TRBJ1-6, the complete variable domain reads DTGVSQNPRHKITKRGQNVTFRCDPISEHNRLYWYRQTLGQGPEFLTYFQNEAQLEKSRLLSDRFSAERPKGSFSTLEIQRTEQGDSAMYLCASSLEGQGGSPLHFGNGTRLTVT.

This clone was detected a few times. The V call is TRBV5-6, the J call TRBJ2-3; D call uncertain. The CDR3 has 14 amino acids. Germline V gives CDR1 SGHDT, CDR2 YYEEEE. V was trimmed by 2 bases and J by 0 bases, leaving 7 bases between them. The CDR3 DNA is TGTGCCAGCAGCTTTCTAGATAGCACAGATACGCAGTATTTT. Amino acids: CASSFLDSTDTQYF.

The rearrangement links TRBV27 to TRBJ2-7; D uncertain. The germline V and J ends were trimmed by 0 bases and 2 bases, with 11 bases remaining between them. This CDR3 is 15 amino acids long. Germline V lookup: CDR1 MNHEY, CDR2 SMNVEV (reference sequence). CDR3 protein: CASSLSARGTYEQYF. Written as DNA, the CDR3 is TGTGCCAGCAGTTTATCTGCCAGAGGCACCTACGAGCAGTACTTC.

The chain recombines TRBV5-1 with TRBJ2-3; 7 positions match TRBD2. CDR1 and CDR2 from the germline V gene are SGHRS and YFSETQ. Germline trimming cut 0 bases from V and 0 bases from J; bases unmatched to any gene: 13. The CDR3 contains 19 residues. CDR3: CASSLGGLRTLGSTDTQYF. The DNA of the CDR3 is TGCGCCAGCAGCTTGGGGGGACTAAGGACTCTGGGTAGCACAGATACGCAGTATTTT.

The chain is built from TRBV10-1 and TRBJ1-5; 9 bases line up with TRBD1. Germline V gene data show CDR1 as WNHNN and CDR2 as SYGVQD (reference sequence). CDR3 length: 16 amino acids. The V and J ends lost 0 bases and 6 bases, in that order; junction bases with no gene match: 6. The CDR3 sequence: CASSESTGTGSQPQHF. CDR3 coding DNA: TGCGCCAGCAGTGAGTCAACCGGGACAGGGAGTCAGCCCCAGCATTTT.

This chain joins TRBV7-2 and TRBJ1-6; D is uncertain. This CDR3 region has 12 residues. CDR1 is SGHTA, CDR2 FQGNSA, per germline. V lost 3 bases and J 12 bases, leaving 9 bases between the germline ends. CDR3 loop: CASSLERGPLHF. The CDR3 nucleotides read TGTGCCAGCAGCTTGGAACGGGGACCCCTCCACTTT.

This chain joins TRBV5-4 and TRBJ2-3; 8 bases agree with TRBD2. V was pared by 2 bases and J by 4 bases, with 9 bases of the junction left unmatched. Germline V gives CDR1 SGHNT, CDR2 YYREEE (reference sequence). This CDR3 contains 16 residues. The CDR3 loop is CASSLVSQRGSDTQYF. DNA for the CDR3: TGTGCCAGCAGCTTAGTTTCGCAGCGGGGGTCAGATACGCAGTATTTT.

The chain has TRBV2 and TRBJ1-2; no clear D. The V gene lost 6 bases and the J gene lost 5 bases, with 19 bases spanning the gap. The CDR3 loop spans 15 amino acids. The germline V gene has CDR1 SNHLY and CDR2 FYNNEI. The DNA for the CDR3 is TGTGCCAGCAGCCCCGTGGAGGTTCCTCCTTATGGCTACACCTTC. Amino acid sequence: CASSPVEVPPYGYTF.

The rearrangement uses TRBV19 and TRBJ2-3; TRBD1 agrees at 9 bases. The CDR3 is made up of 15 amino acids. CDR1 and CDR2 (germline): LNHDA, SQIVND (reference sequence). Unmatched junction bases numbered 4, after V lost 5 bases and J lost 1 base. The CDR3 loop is CASSYRGLGTDTQYF. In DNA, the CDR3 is TGTGCCAGTAGTTACAGGGGGCTCGGCACAGATACGCAGTATTTT.

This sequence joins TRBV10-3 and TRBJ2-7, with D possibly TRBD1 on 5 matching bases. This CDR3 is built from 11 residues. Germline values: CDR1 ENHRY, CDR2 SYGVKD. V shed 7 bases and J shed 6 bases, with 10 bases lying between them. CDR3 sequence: CAITQGGEQYF. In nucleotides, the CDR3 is TGTGCCATCACCCAGGGTGGCGAGCAGTACTTC.

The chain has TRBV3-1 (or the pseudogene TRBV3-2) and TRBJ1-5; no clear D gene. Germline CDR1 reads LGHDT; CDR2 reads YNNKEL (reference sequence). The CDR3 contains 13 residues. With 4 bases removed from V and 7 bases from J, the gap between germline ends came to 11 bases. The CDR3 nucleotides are TGTGCCAGCAGCCTTGGGCTTCGGCAGCCCCAGCATTTT. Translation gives CASSLGLRQPQHF.

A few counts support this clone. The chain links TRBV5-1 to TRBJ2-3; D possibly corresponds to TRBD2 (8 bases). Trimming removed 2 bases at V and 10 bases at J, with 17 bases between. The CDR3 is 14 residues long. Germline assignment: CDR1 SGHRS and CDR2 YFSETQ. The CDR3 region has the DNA TGCGCCAGCAGCTTAGCGGGACTAGACAGGGCGCAGTATTTT. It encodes CASSLAGLDRAQYF.

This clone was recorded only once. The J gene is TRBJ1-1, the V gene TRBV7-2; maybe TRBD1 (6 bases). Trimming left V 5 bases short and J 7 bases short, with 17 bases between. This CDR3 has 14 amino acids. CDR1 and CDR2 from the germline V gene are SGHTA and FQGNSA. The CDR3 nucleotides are TGTGCCAGCAGCCGGGACAACCTTAGGGATGAAGCTTTCTTT. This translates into CASSRDNLRDEAFF.

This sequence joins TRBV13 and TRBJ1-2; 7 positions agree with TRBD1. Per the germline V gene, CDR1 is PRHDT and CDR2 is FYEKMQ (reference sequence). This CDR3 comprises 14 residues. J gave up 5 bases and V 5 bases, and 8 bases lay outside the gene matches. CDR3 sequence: CASSGRDSLYGYTF. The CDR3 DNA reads TGTGCCAGCAGCGGCAGGGACAGTCTATATGGCTACACCTTC.

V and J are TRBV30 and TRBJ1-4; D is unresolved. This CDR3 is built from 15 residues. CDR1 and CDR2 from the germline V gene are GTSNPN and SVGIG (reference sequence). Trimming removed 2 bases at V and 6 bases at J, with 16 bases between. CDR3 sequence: CAWSPTTLRDEKLFF. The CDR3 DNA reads TGTGCCTGGAGTCCCACAACGCTCCGGGATGAAAAACTGTTTTTT.

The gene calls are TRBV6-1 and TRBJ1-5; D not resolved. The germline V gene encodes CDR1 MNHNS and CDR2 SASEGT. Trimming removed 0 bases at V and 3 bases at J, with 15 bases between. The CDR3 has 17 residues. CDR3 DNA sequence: TGTGCCAGCAGTGAAGCGCTGATTAGAACAGCCAATCAGCCCCAGCATTTT. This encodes CASSEALIRTANQPQHF.

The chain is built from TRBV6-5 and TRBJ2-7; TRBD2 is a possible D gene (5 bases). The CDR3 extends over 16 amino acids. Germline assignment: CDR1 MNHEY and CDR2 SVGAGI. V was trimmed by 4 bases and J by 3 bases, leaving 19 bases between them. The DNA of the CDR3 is TGTGCCAGCAGTTCGTTGGACGGTTCCCGGGACTACGAGCAGTACTTC. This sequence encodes CASSSLDGSRDYEQYF.

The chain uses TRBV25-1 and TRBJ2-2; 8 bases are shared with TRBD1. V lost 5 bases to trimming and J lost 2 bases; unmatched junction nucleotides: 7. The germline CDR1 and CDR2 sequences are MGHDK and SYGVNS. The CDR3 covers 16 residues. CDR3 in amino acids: CASSMAGTGNTGELFF. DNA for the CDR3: TGTGCCAGCAGTATGGCCGGGACAGGTAACACCGGGGAGCTGTTTTTT.

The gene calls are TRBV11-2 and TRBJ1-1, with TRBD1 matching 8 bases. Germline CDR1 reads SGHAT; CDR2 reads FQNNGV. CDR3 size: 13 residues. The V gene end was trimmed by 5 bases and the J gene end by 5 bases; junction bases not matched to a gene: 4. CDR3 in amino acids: CASSEDRVTEAFF. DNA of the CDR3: TGTGCCAGCAGCGAGGACAGGGTGACTGAAGCTTTCTTT.

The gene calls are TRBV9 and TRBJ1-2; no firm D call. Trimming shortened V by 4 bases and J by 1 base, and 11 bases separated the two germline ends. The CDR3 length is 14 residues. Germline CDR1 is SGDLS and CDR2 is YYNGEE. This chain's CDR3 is CASSPETGNYGYTF. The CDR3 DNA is TGTGCCAGCAGCCCTGAGACGGGTAACTATGGCTACACCTTC.

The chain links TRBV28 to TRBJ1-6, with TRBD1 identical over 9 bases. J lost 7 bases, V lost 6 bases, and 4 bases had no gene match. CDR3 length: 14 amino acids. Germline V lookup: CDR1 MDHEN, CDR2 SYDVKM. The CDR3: CASSQGQGNSPLHF. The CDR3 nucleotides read TGTGCCAGCAGCCAGGGACAGGGAAATTCACCCCTCCACTTT.

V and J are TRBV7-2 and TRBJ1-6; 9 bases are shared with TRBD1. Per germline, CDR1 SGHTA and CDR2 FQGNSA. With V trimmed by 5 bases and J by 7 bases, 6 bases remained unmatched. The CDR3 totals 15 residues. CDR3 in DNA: TGTGCCAGCAGCCAACAGGGGGCGCTGAATTCACCCCTCCACTTT. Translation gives CASSQQGALNSPLHF.

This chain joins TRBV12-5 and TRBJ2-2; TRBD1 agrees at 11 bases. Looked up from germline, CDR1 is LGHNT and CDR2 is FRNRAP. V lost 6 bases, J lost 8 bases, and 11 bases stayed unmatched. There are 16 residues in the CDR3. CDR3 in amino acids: CASGPGTGGRIGELFF. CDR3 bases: TGTGCTAGTGGCCCCGGGACAGGGGGGAGGATAGGGGAGCTGTTTTTT.

The CDR3 loop is CASSLQLSSGNTIYF. The CDR3 bases are TGTGCCAGCAGCCTACAGCTTTCCTCTGGAAACACCATATATTTT. The gene calls are TRBV11-2 and TRBJ1-3, with unresolved D. Trimming cost V 5 bases and J 0 bases, with 11 bases left between them. Germline V gene lookup returns CDR1 SGHAT and CDR2 FQNNGV. The CDR3 is 15 residues long.

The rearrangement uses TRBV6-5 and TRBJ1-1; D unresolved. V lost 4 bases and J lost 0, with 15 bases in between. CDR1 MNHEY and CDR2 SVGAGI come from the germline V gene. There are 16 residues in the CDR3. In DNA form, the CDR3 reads TGTGCCAGCAGTTCCAGCTTTGGGCTCATGAACACTGAAGCTTTCTTT. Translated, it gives CASSSSFGLMNTEAFF.

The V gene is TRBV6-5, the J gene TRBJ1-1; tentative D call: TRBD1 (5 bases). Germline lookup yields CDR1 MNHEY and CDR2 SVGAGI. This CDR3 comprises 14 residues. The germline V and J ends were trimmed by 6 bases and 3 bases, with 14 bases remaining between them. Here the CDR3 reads CASSPATEHTEAFF. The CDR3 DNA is TGTGCCAGCAGCCCCGCGACAGAGCACACTGAAGCTTTCTTT.

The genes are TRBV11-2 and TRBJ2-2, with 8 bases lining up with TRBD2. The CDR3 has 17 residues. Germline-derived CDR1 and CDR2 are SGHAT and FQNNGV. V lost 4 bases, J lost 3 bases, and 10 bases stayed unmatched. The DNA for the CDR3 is TGTGCCAGCAGCTGGAGGGGGAGCGGGGGTTACACCGGGGAGCTGTTTTTT. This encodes CASSWRGSGGYTGELFF.

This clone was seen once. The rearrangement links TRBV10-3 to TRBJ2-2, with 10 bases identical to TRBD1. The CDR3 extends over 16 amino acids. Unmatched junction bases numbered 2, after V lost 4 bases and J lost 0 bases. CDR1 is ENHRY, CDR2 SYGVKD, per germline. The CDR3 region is CAISGGTGANTGELFF. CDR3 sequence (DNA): TGTGCCATCAGTGGTGGGACAGGGGCGAACACCGGGGAGCTGTTTTTT.

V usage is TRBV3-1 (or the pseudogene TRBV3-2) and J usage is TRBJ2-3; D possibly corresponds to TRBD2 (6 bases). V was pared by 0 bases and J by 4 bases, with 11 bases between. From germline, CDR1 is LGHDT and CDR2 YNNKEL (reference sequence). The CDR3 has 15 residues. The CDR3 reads CASSQDPTSSDTQYF. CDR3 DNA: TGTGCCAGCAGCCAAGATCCGACTAGTTCAGATACGCAGTATTTT.

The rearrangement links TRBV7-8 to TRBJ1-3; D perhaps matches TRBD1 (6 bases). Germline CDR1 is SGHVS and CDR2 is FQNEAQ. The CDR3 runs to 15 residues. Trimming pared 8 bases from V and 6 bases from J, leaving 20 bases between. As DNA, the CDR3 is TGTGCCAGCTTGCTTGGGCAGGGGAGGGCAAACACCATATATTTT. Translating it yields CASLLGQGRANTIYF.

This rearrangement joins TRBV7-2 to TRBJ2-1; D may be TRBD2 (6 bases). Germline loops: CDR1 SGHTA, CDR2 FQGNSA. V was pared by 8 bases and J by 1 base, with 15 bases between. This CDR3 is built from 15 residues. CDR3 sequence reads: CASLPWGVSYNEQFF. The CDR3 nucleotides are TGTGCCAGCCTCCCGTGGGGGGTTTCCTACAATGAGCAGTTCTTC.

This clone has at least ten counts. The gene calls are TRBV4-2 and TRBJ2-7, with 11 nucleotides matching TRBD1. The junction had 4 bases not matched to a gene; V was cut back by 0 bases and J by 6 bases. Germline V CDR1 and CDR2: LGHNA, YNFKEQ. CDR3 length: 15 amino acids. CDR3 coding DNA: TGTGCCAGCAGCCAAGAAGGGACAGGGGGACTCGAGCAGTACTTC. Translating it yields CASSQEGTGGLEQYF.